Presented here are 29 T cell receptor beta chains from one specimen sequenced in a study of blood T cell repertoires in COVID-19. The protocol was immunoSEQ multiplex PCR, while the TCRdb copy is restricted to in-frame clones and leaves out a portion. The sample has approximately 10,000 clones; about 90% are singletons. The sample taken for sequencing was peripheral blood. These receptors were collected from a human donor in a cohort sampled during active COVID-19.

Written as DNA, the CDR3 is TGTGCCAGCATGATGGGACAGGGGGCGGTAGATACGCAGTATTTT. Translated, it gives CASMMGQGAVDTQYF. V usage is TRBV28 and J usage is TRBJ2-3; 12 bases line up with TRBD1. The CDR3 is made up of 15 amino acids. V trimming: 7 bases; J trimming: 5 bases; junction bases outside the gene matches: 7. Per germline, CDR1 MDHEN and CDR2 SYDVKM.

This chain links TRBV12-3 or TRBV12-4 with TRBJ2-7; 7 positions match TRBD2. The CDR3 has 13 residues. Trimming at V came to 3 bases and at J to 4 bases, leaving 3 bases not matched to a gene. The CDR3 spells CASSLGGEYEQYF. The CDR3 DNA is TGTGCCAGCAGTTTGGGAGGGGAGTACGAGCAGTACTTC.

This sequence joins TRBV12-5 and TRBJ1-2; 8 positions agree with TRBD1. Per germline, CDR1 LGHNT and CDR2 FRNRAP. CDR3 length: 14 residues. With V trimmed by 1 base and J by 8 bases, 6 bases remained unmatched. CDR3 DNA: TGTGCTAGTGGTTTGGAAATAGGGACAGGAGGCTACACCTTC. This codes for CASGLEIGTGGYTF.

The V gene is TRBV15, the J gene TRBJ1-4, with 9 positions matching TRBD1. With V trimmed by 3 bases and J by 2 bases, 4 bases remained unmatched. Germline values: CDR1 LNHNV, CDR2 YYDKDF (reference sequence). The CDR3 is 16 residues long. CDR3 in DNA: TGTGCCACCAGCAGGTACGGGACAGGGACTAATGAAAAACTGTTTTTT. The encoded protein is CATSRYGTGTNEKLFF.

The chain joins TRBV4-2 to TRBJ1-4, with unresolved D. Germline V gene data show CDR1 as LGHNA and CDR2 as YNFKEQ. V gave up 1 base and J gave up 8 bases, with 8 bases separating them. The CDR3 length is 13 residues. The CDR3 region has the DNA TGTGCCAGCAGCCAAGTCTCGCAGGAAAAACTGTTTTTT. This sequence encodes CASSQVSQEKLFF.

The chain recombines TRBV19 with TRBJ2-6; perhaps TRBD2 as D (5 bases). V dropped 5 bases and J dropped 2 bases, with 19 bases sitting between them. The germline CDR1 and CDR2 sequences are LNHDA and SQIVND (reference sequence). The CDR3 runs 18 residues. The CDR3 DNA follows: TGTGCCAGTAGTTCGCTCGGGGTGGGGAAGGCTGGGGCCAACGTCCTGACTTTC. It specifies CASSSLGVGKAGANVLTF.

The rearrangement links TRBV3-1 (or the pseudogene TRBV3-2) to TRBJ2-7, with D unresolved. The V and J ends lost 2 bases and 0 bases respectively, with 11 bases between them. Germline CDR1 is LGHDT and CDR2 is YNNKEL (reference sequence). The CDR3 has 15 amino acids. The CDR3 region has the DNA TGTGCCAGCAGCCAATCCCAGGCCTCCTCCTACGAGCAGTACTTC. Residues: CASSQSQASSYEQYF.

This chain's CDR3 is CASTLKGEVYIGELFF. The CDR3 nucleotides are TGCGCCAGCACCCTAAAGGGGGAAGTTTATATCGGGGAGCTGTTTTTT. The chain employs TRBV5-1 and TRBJ2-2; D may be TRBD1 (6 bases). Trimming stripped 6 bases from V and 7 bases from J, with 22 bases between. Germline values: CDR1 SGHRS, CDR2 YFSETQ. This CDR3 has 16 amino acids.

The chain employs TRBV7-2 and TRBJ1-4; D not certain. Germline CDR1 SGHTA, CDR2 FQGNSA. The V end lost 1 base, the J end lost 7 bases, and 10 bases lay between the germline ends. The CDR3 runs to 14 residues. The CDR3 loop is CASSLGSGFEKLFF. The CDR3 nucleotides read TGTGCCAGCAGCTTAGGGTCCGGGTTTGAAAAACTGTTTTTT.

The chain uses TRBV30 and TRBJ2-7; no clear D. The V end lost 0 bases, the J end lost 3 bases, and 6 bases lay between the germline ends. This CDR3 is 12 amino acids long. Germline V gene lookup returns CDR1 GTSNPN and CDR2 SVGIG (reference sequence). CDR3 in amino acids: CAWSVPSYEQYF. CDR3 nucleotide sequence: TGTGCCTGGAGTGTACCCAGCTACGAGCAGTACTTC.

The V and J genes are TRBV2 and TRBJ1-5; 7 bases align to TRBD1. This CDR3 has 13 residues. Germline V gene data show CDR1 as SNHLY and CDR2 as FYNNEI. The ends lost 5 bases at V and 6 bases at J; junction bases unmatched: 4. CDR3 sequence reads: CASSQQGSQPQHF. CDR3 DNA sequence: TGTGCCAGCAGTCAACAGGGGAGTCAGCCCCAGCATTTT.

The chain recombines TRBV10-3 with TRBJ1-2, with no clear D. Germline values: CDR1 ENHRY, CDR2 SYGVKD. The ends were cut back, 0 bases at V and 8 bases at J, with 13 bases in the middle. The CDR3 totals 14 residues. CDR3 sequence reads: CAISESGRDKGYTF. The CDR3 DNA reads TGTGCCATCAGTGAGTCTGGTCGGGATAAGGGCTACACCTTC.

CDR3 DNA: TGTGCCAGCCGGCAAGACGGGAGAGAGACCCAGTACTTC. This gives the protein CASRQDGRETQYF. This sequence joins TRBV7-9 and TRBJ2-5; D possibly corresponds to TRBD2 (6 bases). From germline, CDR1 is SEHNR and CDR2 FQNEAQ (reference sequence). With 8 bases removed from V and 4 bases from J, the gap between germline ends came to 14 bases. The CDR3 is made up of 13 amino acids.

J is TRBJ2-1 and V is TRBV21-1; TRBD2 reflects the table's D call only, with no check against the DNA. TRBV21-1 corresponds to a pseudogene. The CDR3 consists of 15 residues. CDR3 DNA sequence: TGTGCCAGCAGCAAAGGGGCGCGGGAGGACGATGAGCAGTTCTTC. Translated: CASSKGAREDDEQFF.

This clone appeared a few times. DNA for the CDR3: TGTGCCAGCAGCGCGACCTACAATGAGCAGTTCTTC. Encoded protein: CASSATYNEQFF. The chain links TRBV7-2 to TRBJ2-1; D remains ambiguous. V dropped 5 bases and J dropped 2 bases, with 4 bases sitting between them. The CDR3 loop spans 12 amino acids. CDR1 is SGHTA and CDR2 is FQGNSA in the germline V gene.

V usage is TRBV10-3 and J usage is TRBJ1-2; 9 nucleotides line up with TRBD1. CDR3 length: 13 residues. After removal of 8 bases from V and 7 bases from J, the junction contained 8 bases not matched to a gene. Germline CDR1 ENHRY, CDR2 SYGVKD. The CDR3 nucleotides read TGTGCCATCCGGGACAGGGATGATCGTGGCTACACCTTC. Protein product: CAIRDRDDRGYTF.

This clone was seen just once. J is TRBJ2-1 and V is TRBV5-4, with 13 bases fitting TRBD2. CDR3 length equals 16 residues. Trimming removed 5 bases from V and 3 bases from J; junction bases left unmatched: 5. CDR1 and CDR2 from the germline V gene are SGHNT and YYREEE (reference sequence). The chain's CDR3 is CASSKGLAGLYNEQFF. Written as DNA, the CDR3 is TGTGCCAGCAGTAAGGGACTAGCGGGACTCTACAATGAGCAGTTCTTC.

CDR3 region: CASSISGQGPAMSYTF. The CDR3 region has the DNA TGTGCCAGTAGTATAAGCGGACAGGGCCCTGCTATGAGCTACACCTTC. V usage is TRBV19 and J usage is TRBJ1-2; TRBD1 aligns across 8 bases. Trimming at V came to 2 bases and at J to 9 bases, leaving 14 bases not matched to a gene. Germline V gives CDR1 LNHDA, CDR2 SQIVND (reference sequence). This CDR3 is 16 amino acids long.

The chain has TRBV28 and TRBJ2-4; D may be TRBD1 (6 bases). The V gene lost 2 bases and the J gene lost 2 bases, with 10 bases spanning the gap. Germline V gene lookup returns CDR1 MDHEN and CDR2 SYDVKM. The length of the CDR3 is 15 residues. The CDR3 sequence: CASSLTGSTKNIQYF. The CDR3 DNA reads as TGTGCCAGCAGTTTAACAGGGTCGACCAAAAACATTCAGTACTTC. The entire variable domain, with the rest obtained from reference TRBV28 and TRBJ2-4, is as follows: DVKVTQSSRYLVKRTGEKVFLECVQDMDHENMFWYRQDPGLGLRLIYFSYDVKMKEKGDIPEGYSVSREKKERFSLILESASTNQTSMYLCASSLTGSTKNIQYFGAGTRLSVL.

For the CDR3, the DNA is TGTGCCAGCAGTCCTCATAGCGGGAGCTCCTACGAGCAGTACTTC. It specifies CASSPHSGSSYEQYF. The chain links TRBV28 to TRBJ2-7; 9 nucleotides line up with TRBD2. The CDR3 has 15 residues. J gave up 0 bases and V 5 bases, and 5 bases lay outside the gene matches. CDR1 is MDHEN and CDR2 is SYDVKM in the germline V gene.

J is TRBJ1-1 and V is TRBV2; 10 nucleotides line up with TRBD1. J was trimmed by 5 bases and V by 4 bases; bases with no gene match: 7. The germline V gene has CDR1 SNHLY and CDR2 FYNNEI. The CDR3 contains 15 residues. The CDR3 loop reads CASSGDRGRGTEAFF. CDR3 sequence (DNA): TGTGCCAGCAGTGGAGACAGGGGGCGCGGGACTGAAGCTTTCTTT. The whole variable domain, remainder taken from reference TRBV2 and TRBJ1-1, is EPEVTQTPSHQVTQMGQEVILRCVPISNHLYFYWYRQILGQKVEFLVSFYNNEISEKSEIFDDQFSVERPDGSNFTLKIRSTKLEDSAMYFCASSGDRGRGTEAFFGQGTRLTVV.

For the CDR3, the DNA is TGTGCCAGCAGTTTCTTACCTAGCGGAGCCTACGAGCAGTACTTC. Translation: CASSFLPSGAYEQYF. This chain joins TRBV28 and TRBJ2-7; TRBD2 matches at 7 bases. The CDR3 extends over 15 amino acids. Germline V gene data show CDR1 as MDHEN and CDR2 as SYDVKM. The V segment lost 3 bases and the J segment 2 bases; nucleotides outside the gene matches: 7.

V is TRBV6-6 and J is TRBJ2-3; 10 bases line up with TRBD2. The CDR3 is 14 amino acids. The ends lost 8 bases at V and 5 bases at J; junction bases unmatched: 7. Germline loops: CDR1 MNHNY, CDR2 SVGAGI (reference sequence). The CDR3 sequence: CASGLGTSEDTQYF. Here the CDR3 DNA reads TGTGCCAGCGGGTTGGGGACTAGCGAAGATACGCAGTATTTT.

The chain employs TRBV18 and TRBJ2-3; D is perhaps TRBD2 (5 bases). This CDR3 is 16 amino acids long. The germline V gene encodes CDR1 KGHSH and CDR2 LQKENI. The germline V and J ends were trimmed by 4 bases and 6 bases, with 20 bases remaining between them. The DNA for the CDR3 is TGTGCCAGCTCACTCCGGGCAGGTAGGAGGAGCGATACGCAGTATTTT. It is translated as CASSLRAGRRSDTQYF.

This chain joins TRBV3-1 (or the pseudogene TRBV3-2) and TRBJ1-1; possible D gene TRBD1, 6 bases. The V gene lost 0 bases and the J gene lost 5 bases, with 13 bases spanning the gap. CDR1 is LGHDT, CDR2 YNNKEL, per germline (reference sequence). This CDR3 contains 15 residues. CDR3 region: CASSQEWGGWTEAFF. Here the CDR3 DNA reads TGTGCCAGCAGCCAAGAATGGGGGGGCTGGACTGAAGCTTTCTTT.

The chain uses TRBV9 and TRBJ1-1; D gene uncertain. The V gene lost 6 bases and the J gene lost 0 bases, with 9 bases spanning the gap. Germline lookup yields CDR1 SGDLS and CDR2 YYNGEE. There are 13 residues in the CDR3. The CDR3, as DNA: TGTGCCAGCACCCGGGAGGTGAACACTGAAGCTTTCTTT. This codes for CASTREVNTEAFF.

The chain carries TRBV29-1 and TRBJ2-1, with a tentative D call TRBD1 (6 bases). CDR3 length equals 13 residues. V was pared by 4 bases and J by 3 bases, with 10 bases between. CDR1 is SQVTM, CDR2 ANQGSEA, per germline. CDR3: CSVVQGIYNEQFF. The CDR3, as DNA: TGCAGCGTTGTCCAGGGGATCTACAATGAGCAGTTCTTC.

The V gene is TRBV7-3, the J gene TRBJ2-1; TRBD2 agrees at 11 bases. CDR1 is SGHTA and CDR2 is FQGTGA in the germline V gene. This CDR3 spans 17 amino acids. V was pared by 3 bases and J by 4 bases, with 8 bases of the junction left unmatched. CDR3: CASSFLPLAGVYNEQFF. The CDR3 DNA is TGTGCCAGCAGCTTCCTCCCACTAGCGGGAGTTTACAATGAGCAGTTCTTC.

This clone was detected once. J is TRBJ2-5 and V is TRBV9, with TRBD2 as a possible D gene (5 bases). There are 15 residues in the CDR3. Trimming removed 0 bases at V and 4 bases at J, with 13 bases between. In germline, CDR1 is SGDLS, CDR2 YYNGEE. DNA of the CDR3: TGTGCCAGCAGCGTAGGTAGACTACTAAGAGAGACCCAGTACTTC. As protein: CASSVGRLLRETQYF.